Listed below are T cell receptor beta chains from one sample, sequenced in a study of blood T cell repertoires in COVID-19. Method: immunoSEQ multiplex PCR; TCRdb's copy keeps in-frame clones and lacks some. The table has around 250,000 clones, about 80% seen once; the top ten hold approximately 4%. Sequenced: peripheral blood. The receptor source for this set is a man between 50 and 59 years old with active or convalescent COVID-19. The CDR3 runs from the conserved cysteine through the conserved F or W. Fields, in order: D gene, V gene, clone size, J gene, CDR3 protein, CDR3 DNA. The D gene is left open where the match is weak. Size is omitted from some rows. Given values are once, few, many or a class for expanded clones.

>TRBD2|TRBV5-8|once|TRBJ2-5
CASSPGTSGGARETQYF
TGTGCCAGCAGCCCTGGGACTAGCGGGGGGGCTAGAGAGACCCAGTACTTC
>TRBD1|TRBV5-1|-|TRBJ1-1
CARATRGAGGMNTEAFF
TGCGCCCGCGCGACCAGGGGGGCAGGAGGGATGAACACTGAAGCTTTCTTT
>TRBD1|TRBV7-2|-|TRBJ1-3
CASSRATWTGDNTIYF
TGTGCCAGCAGCCGCGCAACTTGGACAGGTGACAACACCATATATTTT
>-|TRBV4-3|-|TRBJ2-3
CASSQDWASQTQYF
TGCGCCAGCAGCCAAGATTGGGCCAGCCAGACGCAGTATTTT
>-|TRBV6-7|-|TRBJ1-2
CASSYSPGRDTYGYTF
TGTGCCAGCAGTTACTCCCCGGGGCGGGATACCTATGGCTACACCTTC
>-|TRBV19|-|TRBJ1-3
CASSMSEVSGNTIYF
TGTGCCAGTAGTATGAGCGAGGTCTCTGGAAACACCATATATTTT
>-|TRBV5-1|-|TRBJ2-5
CASSLQETQYF
TGCGCCAGCAGCCTTCAAGAGACCCAGTACTTC
>-|TRBV19|-|TRBJ1-5
CASSARQSAQHF
TGTGCCAGTAGTGCGCGACAGTCGGCCCAGCATTTT
>TRBD1|TRBV11-2|-|TRBJ2-7
CASKKGQVSSHEQYF
TGTGCCAGCAAAAAAGGACAGGTTTCATCGCACGAGCAGTACTTC
>TRBD1|TRBV19|-|TRBJ1-2
CASTHSQGWYGYTF
TGTGCCAGTACCCATTCACAGGGGTGGTATGGCTACACCTTC
>-|TRBV19|-|TRBJ1-5
CASLRRFGNQPQHF
TGTGCCAGTCTTCGGCGGTTCGGCAATCAGCCCCAGCATTTT
>TRBD2|TRBV5-4|-|TRBJ2-5
CASSLRRGGPETQYF
TGTGCCAGCAGCTTAAGGCGGGGGGGCCCCGAGACCCAGTACTTC
>-|TRBV5-8|-|TRBJ1-1
CASSLALGSGHKTAEAFF
TGTGCCAGCAGCTTGGCCCTGGGGTCAGGGCACAAAACGGCTGAAGCTTTCTTT
>-|TRBV18|-|TRBJ2-2
CASSTDRNTGELFF
TGTGCCAGCTCGACCGACAGAAACACCGGGGAGCTGTTTTTT
>-|TRBV30|once|TRBJ1-1
CAWDRRTEAFF
TGTGCCTGGGACAGGCGCACTGAAGCTTTCTTT
>TRBD1|TRBV7-2|few|TRBJ2-7
CASTLTGTVYEQYF
TGTGCCAGCACCCTAACCGGGACAGTGTACGAGCAGTACTTC
>-|TRBV7-2|-|TRBJ2-1
CASSLRRGAYDEQFF
TGTGCCAGCAGCTTACGCCGGGGGGCCTATGATGAGCAGTTCTTC
>TRBD1|TRBV19|-|TRBJ2-7
CASSRQGGYEQYF
TGTGCCAGTAGTCGACAGGGCGGCTACGAGCAGTACTTC
>TRBD1|TRBV9|-|TRBJ1-2
CASSPGQGTRRGGYTF
TGTGCCAGCAGCCCCGGACAGGGTACCCGCCGGGGTGGCTACACCTTC
>TRBD1|TRBV5-1|few|TRBJ1-1
CASSLNRGRGTEAFF
TGCGCCAGCAGCTTAAACAGGGGCCGGGGCACTGAAGCTTTCTTT
>TRBD1|TRBV9|-|TRBJ1-1
CASSATGGLTEAFF
TGTGCCAGCAGCGCCACAGGGGGACTTACTGAAGCTTTCTTT
>TRBD1|TRBV5-1|-|TRBJ1-4
CASSPRTGRPFATNEKLFF
TGCGCCAGCAGCCCAAGGACAGGGCGACCGTTTGCAACTAATGAAAAACTGTTTTTT
>-|TRBV5-5|-|TRBJ2-7
CASSSLDSFPLEQYF
TGTGCCAGCAGCTCCTTAGACTCATTTCCTCTCGAGCAGTACTTC
>TRBD2|TRBV19|-|TRBJ2-5
CASSIGTSGGYQETQYF
TGTGCCAGTAGTATAGGGACTAGCGGGGGGTATCAAGAGACCCAGTACTTC
>TRBD1|TRBV18|once|TRBJ1-1
CASSARQGEAFF
TGTGCCAGCTCAGCCAGACAGGGGGAAGCTTTCTTT
>TRBD1|TRBV27|-|TRBJ2-7
CASSLYRGAYEQYF
TGTGCCAGCAGTTTATACAGGGGGGCCTACGAGCAGTACTTC
>-|TRBV5-5|-|TRBJ2-1
CASSYLGGTNNEQFF
TGTGCCAGCAGCTACCTCGGGGGGACAAACAATGAGCAGTTCTTC
>-|TRBV7-2|few|TRBJ2-1
CASHMTRIGDEQFF
TGTGCCAGTCACATGACTAGGATCGGAGATGAGCAGTTCTTC
>-|TRBV6-1|-|TRBJ1-6
CASSETDNSPLHF
TGTGCCAGCAGTGAAACAGACAATTCACCCCTCCACTTT
>TRBD1|TRBV20-1|-|TRBJ1-6
CSAPRTGSLHF
TGCAGTGCCCCCCGGACAGGGTCCCTCCACTTT
>-|TRBV5-1|-|TRBJ2-5
CASSLAPGGLSPSVRETQYF
TGCGCCAGCAGCTTAGCCCCCGGTGGCTTATCCCCATCTGTGAGGGAGACCCAGTACTTC
>-|TRBV9|-|TRBJ1-1
CASSPLGEAFF
TGTGCCAGCAGCCCTCTCGGTGAAGCTTTCTTT
>TRBD2|TRBV28|-|TRBJ2-3
CASRARLAGGADTQYF
TGTGCCAGCAGAGCCCGCCTAGCGGGGGGGGCAGATACGCAGTATTTT
>-|TRBV2|-|TRBJ1-2
CASSWGPGGYTF
TGTGCCAGCAGCTGGGGTCCGGGGGGCTACACCTTC
>TRBD1|TRBV14|-|TRBJ1-4
CASSQEGLEARGLLWEKLFF
TGTGCCAGCAGCCAAGAAGGCCTCGAGGCCAGGGGGTTATTATGGGAAAAACTGTTTTTT
>-|TRBV7-3|-|TRBJ2-6
CASSLMSLNSGANVLTF
TGTGCCAGCAGCTTAATGAGCCTCAACTCTGGGGCCAACGTCCTGACTTTC
>-|TRBV7-6|-|TRBJ2-5
CASSSRQETQYF
TGTGCCAGCAGCTCTCGCCAAGAGACCCAGTACTTC
>TRBD1|TRBV29-1|-|TRBJ1-1
CSVEGDRVPEAFF
TGCAGCGTTGAAGGGGACAGGGTCCCTGAAGCTTTCTTT
>-|TRBV2|-|TRBJ1-2
CASSLTANYGYTF
TGTGCCAGCAGTTTGACAGCTAACTATGGCTACACCTTC
>TRBD2|TRBV11-2|-|TRBJ2-1
CASSSPGTSGYNEQFF
TGTGCCAGCAGCTCACCCGGGACTAGCGGTTACAATGAGCAGTTCTTC
>-|TRBV5-1|-|TRBJ1-3
CASSLGVSGNTIYF
TGCGCCAGCAGCTTGGGAGTATCCGGAAACACCATATATTTT
>TRBD2|TRBV24-1|-|TRBJ2-3
CATSVERGSTDTQYF
TGTGCCACCAGTGTTGAGCGGGGGAGCACAGATACGCAGTATTTT
>-|TRBV25-1|-|TRBJ2-2
CASSVSGAATGELFF
TGTGCCAGCAGTGTTTCAGGGGCGGCCACCGGGGAGCTGTTTTTT
>-|TRBV4-3|-|TRBJ2-7
CASSLRAGGDYEQYF
TGCGCCAGCAGCCTGAGGGCCGGGGGTGATTACGAGCAGTACTTC
>-|TRBV28|-|TRBJ2-7
CASSTGTLYEQYF
TGTGCCAGCAGTACCGGGACTTTATACGAGCAGTACTTC
>TRBD1|TRBV5-1|-|TRBJ2-7
CASSLSGTGGLSYEQYF
TGCGCCAGCAGCTTATCCGGGACAGGGGGCCTCTCCTACGAGCAGTACTTC
>-|TRBV28|few|TRBJ1-5
CASSLRASNQPQHF
TGTGCCAGCAGTTTGAGAGCTAGCAATCAGCCCCAGCATTTT
>-|TRBV9|-|TRBJ1-4
CASSVGARVTNEKLFF
TGTGCCAGCAGCGTGGGGGCGAGGGTGACTAATGAAAAACTGTTTTTT